The rows below give T cell receptor beta chains drawn from one sample of a study of early T cells in non-severe SARS-CoV-2 infection. A single record per CDR3 protein comes from TCRdb applying MiXCR to the 5' RACE reads. The sample gives about 45,000 distinct CDR3 sequences, 9.5% to 13% of which show up once; 20% to 25% is in the top ten. The sample consisted of whole blood. All receptors derive from an adult who was a healthcare worker with PCR-confirmed SARS-CoV-2 infection or an uninfected control (not recorded which). Both conserved end residues are part of each CDR3. The order of the fields is clone size, V gene, J gene, D gene, CDR3 protein, CDR3 DNA. A D gene is named only where the DNA matches it firmly. A row's size may be missing; if present it is once, few, many or a size class.

.	TRBV7-9	TRBJ1-1	.	CASKRGGADTEAFF	TGTGCCAGCAAACGGGGAGGGGCAGACACTGAAGCTTTCTTT
.	TRBV6-2/TRBV6-3	TRBJ2-4	.	CASTHDGGIQYF	TGTGCCAGCACTCACGACGGAGGCATTCAGTACTTC
many	TRBV5-4	TRBJ1-1	.	CASSRRQIGYTEAFF	TGTGCCAGCAGCCGCCGACAGATCGGATACACTGAAGCTTTCTTT
.	TRBV2	TRBJ2-2	.	CASSEDTGELFF	TGTGCCAGCAGTGAAGACACCGGGGAGCTGTTTTTT
few	TRBV28	TRBJ2-4	TRBD2	CASTQPQAGGPLAKNIQYF	TGTGCCAGCACCCAACCCCAGGCGGGAGGGCCTCTTGCCAAAAACATTCAGTACTTC
few	TRBV12-3/TRBV12-4	TRBJ2-1	TRBD2	CASSFPGLAVSEQFF	TGTGCCAGCAGTTTCCCGGGACTAGCGGTATCGGAGCAGTTCTTC
.	TRBV28	TRBJ2-7	.	CASSWTRNYEQYF	TGTGCCAGCAGCTGGACGCGGAACTACGAGCAGTACTTC
few	TRBV29-1	TRBJ1-2	.	CSVEGRQLNYGYTF	TGCAGCGTTGAAGGGAGACAGCTTAACTATGGCTACACCTTC
.	TRBV20-1	TRBJ2-6	TRBD2	CSARTSHTGANVLTF	TGCAGTGCTAGGACTAGCCATACTGGGGCCAACGTCCTGACTTTC
.	TRBV7-3	TRBJ2-1	.	CASSLGGSANEQFF	TGTGCCAGCAGCTTAGGGGGGTCGGCCAATGAGCAGTTCTTC
.	TRBV9	TRBJ1-5	TRBD1	CASSPSGTDQPQHF	TGTGCCAGCAGCCCATCAGGGACAGATCAGCCCCAGCATTTT
many	TRBV6-1	TRBJ1-5	.	CASSEGQYSNQPQHF	TGTGCCAGCAGTGAAGGGCAGTATAGCAATCAGCCCCAGCATTTT
few	TRBV5-1	TRBJ2-1	.	CASSSKVPGDEQFF	TGCGCCAGCAGCTCGAAGGTTCCAGGGGATGAGCAGTTCTTC
many	TRBV29-1	TRBJ1-1	.	CSVTPGGTEAFF	TGCAGCGTCACCCCAGGAGGCACTGAAGCTTTCTTT
many	TRBV19	TRBJ2-3	.	CASKQGTTDTQYF	TGTGCCAGTAAGCAGGGTACCACAGATACGCAGTATTTT
many	TRBV28	TRBJ1-2	TRBD1	CASSLMDRGASYGYTF	TGTGCCAGCAGTCTGATGGACAGGGGCGCGTCCTATGGCTACACCTTC
.	TRBV7-8	TRBJ1-2	TRBD1	CASSLVGTGLHGYTF	TGTGCCAGCAGCTTAGTAGGGACAGGGCTTCATGGCTACACCTTC
.	TRBV10-3	TRBJ2-3	TRBD2	CAIRGTSGLADTQYF	TGTGCCATCAGAGGGACTAGCGGACTGGCAGATACGCAGTATTTT
few	TRBV5-1	TRBJ2-7	TRBD1	CASSLADRGEQYF	TGCGCCAGCAGCTTGGCCGACAGGGGCGAGCAGTACTTC
many	TRBV11-2	TRBJ2-3	.	CASSPLQRRTDTQYF	TGTGCCAGCAGCCCGTTACAGCGGCGCACAGATACGCAGTATTTT
.	TRBV28	TRBJ1-4	.	CASIPGTVATNEKLFF	TGTGCCAGCATTCCGGGTACAGTCGCAACTAATGAAAAACTGTTTTTT
few	TRBV19	TRBJ2-1	.	CASSTRRESYNEQFF	TGTGCCAGTAGTACTAGACGGGAATCCTACAATGAGCAGTTCTTC
many	TRBV27	TRBJ2-1	.	CASSQGLGGYEQFF	TGTGCCAGCAGTCAGGGACTAGGGGGCTATGAGCAGTTCTTC
many	TRBV19	TRBJ2-2	.	CAIREGSRDTGELFF	TGTGCCATTAGAGAGGGGTCTCGGGACACCGGGGAGCTGTTTTTT
.	TRBV7-6	TRBJ2-7	.	CASSWGRSSYEQYF	TGTGCCAGCAGCTGGGGGAGGAGCTCCTACGAGCAGTACTTC